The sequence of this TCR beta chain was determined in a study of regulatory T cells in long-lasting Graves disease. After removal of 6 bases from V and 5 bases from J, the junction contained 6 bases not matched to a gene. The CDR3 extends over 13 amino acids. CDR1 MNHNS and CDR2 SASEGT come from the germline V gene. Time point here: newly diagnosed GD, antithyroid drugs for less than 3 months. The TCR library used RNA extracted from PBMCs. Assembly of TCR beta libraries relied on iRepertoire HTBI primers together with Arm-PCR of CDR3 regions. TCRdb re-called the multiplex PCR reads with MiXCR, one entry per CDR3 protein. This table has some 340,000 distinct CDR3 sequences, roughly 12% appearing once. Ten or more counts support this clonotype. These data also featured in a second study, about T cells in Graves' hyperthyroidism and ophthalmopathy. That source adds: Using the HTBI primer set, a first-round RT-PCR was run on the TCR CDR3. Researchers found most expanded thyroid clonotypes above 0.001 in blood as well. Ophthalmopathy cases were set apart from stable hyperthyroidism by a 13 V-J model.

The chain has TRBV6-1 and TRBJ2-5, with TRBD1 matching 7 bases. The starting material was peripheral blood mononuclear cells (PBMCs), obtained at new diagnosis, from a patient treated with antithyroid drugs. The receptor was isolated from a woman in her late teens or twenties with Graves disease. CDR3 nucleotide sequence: TGTGCCAGCAGACGACAGGGTGAGGAGACCCAGTACTTC. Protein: CASRRQGEETQYF.